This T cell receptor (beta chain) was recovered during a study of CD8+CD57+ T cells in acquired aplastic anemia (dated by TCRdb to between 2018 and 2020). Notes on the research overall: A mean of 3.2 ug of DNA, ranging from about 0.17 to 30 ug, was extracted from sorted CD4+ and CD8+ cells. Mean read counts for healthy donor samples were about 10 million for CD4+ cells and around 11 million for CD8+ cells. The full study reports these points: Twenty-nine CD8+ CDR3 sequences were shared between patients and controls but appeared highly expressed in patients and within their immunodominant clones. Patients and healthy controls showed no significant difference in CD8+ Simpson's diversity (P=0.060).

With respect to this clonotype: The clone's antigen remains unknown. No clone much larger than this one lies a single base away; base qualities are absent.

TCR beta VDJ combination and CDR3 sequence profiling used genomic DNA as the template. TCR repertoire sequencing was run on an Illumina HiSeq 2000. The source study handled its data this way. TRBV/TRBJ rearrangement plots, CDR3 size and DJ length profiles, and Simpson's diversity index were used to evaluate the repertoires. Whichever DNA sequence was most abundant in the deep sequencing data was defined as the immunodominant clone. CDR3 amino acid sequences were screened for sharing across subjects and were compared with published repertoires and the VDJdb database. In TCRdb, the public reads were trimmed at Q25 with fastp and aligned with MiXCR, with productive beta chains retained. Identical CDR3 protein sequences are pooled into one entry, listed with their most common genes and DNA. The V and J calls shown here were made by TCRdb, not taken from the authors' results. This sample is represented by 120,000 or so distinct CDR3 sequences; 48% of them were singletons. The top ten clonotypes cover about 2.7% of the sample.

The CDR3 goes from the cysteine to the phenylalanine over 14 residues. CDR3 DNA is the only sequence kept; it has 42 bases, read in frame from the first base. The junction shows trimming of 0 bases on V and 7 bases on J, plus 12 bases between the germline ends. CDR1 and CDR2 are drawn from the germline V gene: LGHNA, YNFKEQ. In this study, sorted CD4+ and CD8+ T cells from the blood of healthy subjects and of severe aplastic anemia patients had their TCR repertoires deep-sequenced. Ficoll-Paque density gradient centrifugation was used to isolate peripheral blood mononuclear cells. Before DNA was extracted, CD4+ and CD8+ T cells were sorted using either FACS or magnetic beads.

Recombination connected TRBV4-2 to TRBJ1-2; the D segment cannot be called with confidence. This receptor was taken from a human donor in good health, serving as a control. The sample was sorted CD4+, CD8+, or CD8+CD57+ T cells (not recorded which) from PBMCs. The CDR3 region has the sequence CASSQDRGEGGYTF. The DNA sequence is TGTGCCAGCAGCCAAGACCGCGGGGAGGGTGGCTACACCTTC.